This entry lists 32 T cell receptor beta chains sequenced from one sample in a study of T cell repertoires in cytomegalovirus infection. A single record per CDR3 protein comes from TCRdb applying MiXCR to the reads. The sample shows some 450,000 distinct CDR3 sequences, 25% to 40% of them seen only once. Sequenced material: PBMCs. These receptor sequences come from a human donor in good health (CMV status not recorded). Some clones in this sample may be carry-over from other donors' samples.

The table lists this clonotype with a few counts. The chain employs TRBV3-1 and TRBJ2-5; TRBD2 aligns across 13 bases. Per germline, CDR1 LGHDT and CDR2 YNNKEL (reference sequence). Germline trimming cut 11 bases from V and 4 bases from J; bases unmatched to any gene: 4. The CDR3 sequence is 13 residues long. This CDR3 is CAAGLAGAETQYF. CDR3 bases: TGTGCCGCAGGACTAGCGGGGGCAGAGACCCAGTACTTC.

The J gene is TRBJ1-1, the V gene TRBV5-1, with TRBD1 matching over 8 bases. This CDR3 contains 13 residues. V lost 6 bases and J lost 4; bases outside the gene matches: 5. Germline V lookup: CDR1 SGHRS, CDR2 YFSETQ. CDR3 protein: CASNGQGGTEAFF. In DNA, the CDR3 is TGCGCCAGCAACGGACAGGGCGGCACTGAAGCTTTCTTT.

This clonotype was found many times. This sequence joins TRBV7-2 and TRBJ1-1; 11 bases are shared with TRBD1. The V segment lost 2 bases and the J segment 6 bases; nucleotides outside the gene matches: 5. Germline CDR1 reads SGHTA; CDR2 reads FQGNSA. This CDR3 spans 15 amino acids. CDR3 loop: CASSLIGQGAAEAFF. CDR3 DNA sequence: TGTGCCAGCAGCTTAATCGGACAGGGGGCAGCTGAAGCTTTCTTT.

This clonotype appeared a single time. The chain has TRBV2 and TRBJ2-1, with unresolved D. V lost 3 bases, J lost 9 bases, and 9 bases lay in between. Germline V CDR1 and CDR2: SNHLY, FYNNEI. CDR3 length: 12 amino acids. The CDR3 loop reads CASSDGVGEQFF. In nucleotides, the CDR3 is TGTGCCAGCAGTGACGGCGTGGGTGAGCAGTTCTTC.

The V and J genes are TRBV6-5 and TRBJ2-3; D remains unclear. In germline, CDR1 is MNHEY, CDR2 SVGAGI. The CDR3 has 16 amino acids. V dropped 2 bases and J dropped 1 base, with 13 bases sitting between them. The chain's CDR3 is CASSYRVDPRTDTQYF. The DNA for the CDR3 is TGTGCCAGCAGTTACCGTGTGGACCCACGCACAGATACGCAGTATTTT.

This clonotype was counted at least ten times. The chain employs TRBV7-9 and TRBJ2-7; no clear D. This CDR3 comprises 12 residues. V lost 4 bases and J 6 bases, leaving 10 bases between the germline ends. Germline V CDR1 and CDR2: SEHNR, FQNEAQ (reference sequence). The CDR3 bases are TGTGCCAGCAGCTCAGAACCCCGCGAGCAGTACTTC. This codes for CASSSEPREQYF.

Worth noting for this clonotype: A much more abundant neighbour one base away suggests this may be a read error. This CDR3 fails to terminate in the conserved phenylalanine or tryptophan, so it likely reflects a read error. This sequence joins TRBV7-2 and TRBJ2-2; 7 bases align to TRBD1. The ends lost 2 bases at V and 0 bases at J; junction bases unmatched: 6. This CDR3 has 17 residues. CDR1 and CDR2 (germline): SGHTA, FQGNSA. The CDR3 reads CASSLPWGQPNTGELFC. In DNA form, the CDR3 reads TGTGCCAGCAGCTTACCCTGGGGACAGCCGAACACCGGGGAGCTGTTTTGT.

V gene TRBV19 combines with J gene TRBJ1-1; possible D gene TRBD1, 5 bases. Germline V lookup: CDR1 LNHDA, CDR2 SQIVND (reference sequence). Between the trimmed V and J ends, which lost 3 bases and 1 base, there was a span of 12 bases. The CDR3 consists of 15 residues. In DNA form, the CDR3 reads TGTGCCAGTAGTATGGGCCACGGGGGGAACACTGAAGCTTTCTTT. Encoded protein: CASSMGHGGNTEAFF.

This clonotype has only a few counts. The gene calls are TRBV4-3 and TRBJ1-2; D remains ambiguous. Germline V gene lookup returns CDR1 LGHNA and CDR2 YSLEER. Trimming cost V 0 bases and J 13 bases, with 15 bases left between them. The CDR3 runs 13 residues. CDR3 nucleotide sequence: TGCGCCAGCAGCCAAGAAGGCGGCAGCCCGGCCACCTTC. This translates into CASSQEGGSPATF.

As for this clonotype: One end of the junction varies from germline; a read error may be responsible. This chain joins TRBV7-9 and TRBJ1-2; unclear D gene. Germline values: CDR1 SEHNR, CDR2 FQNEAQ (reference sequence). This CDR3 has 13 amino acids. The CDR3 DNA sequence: TGTGCCAGCAGCTTATACAGTAACTATTGCTACACCTTC. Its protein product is CASSLYSNYCYTF.

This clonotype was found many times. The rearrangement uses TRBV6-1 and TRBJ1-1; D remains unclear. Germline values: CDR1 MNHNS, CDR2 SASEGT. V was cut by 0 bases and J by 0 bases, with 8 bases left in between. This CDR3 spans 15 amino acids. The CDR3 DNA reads TGTGCCAGCAGTGAAGCGCGAGGTTTGAACACTGAAGCTTTCTTT. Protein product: CASSEARGLNTEAFF.

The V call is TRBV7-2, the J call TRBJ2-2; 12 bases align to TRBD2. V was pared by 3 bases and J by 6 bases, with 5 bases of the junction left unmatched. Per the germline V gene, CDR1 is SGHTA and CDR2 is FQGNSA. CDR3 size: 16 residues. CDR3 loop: CASSLLAGGPPGELFF. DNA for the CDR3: TGTGCCAGCAGCTTGCTAGCGGGGGGGCCTCCCGGGGAGCTGTTTTTT.

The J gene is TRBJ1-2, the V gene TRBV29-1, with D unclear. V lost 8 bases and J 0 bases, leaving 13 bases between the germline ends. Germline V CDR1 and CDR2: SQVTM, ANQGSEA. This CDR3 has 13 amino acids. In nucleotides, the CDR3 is TGCAGCAAGATCCCAACTGCTAACTATGGCTACACCTTC. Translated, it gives CSKIPTANYGYTF.

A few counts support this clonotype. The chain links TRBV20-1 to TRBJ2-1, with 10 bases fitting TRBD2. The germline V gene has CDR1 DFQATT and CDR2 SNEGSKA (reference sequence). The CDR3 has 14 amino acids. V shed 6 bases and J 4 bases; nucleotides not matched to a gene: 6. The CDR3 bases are TGCAGTGCCCGACCTAGCGGGGGATACAATGAGCAGTTCTTC. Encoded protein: CSARPSGGYNEQFF.

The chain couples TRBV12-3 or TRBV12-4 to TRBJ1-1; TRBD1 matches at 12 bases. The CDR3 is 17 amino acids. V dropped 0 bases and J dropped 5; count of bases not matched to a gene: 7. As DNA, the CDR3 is TGTGCCAGCAGTTTAGCCGGGACAGGGGGCGGTAAGACTGAAGCTTTCTTT. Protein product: CASSLAGTGGGKTEAFF.

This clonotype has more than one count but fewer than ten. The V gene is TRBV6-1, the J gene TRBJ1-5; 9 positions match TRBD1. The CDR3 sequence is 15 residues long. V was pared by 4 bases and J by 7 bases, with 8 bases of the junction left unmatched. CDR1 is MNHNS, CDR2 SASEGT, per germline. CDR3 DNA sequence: TGTGCCAGCAGTGTTGGGACAGGGATATTCCAGCCCCAGCATTTT. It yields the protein CASSVGTGIFQPQHF.

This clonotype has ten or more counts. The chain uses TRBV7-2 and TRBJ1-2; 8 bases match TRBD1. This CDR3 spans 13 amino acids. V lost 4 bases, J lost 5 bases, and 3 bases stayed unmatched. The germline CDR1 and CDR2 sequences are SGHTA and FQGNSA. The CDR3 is CASSSGQGYGYTF. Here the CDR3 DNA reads TGTGCCAGCAGCTCCGGACAGGGATATGGCTACACCTTC.

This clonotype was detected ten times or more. In DNA, the CDR3 is TGTGCCAGCAGCAGGGACAGAAGATCCACAACTAATGAAAAACTGTTTTTT. Translation gives CASSRDRRSTTNEKLFF. J is TRBJ1-4 and V is TRBV7-2; 7 nucleotides line up with TRBD1. CDR1 is SGHTA, CDR2 FQGNSA, per germline. Germline trimming cut 5 bases from V and 0 bases from J; bases unmatched to any gene: 9. The CDR3 is 17 residues long.

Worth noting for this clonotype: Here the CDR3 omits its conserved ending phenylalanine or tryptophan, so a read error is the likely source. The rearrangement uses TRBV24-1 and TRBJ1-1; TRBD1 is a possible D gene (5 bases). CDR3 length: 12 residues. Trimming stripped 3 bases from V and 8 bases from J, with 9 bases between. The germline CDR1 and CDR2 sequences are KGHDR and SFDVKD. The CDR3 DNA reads TGTGCCACCAGTGATGGGGCATACGAAGCTTTCTGT. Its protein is CATSDGAYEAFC.

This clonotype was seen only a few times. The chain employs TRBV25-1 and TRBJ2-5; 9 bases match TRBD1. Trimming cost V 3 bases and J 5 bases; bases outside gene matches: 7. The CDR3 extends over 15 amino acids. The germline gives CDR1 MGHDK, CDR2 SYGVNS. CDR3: CASSDPGTGRETQYF. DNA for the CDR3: TGTGCCAGCAGTGACCCGGGGACAGGGCGGGAGACCCAGTACTTC.

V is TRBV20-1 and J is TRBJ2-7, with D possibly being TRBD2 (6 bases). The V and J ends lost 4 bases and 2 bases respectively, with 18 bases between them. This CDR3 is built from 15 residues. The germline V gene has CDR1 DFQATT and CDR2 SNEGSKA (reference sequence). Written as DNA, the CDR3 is TGCAGTGCTACTCCCTGGGGAGGTCATGCCTACGAGCAGTACTTC. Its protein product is CSATPWGGHAYEQYF.

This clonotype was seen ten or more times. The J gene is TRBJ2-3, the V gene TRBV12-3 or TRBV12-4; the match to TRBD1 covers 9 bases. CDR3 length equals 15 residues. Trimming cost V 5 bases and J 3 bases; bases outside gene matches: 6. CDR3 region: CASSVTGGRTDTQYF. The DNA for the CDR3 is TGTGCCAGCAGTGTGACAGGGGGTAGGACAGATACGCAGTATTTT.

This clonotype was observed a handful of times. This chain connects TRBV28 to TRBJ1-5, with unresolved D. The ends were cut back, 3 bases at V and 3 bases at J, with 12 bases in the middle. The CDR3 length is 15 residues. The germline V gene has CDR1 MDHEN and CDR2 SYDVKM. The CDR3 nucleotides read TGTGCCAGCAGTTTGTTGAAGGGAGACAATCAGCCCCAGCATTTT. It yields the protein CASSLLKGDNQPQHF.

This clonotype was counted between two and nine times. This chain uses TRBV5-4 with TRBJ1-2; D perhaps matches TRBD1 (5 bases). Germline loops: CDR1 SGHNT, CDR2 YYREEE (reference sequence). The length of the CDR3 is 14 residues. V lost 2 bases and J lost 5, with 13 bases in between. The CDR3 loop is CASSLRGSGYGYTF. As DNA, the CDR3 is TGTGCCAGCAGCTTACGGGGGAGCGGGTATGGCTACACCTTC.

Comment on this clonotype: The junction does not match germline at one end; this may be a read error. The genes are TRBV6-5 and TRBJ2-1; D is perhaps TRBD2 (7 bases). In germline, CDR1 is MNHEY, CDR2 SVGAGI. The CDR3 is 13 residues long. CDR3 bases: TGTGCCAGCAGCCTGGGGGGGCTCGGTGAGCAGGTCTTC. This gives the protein CASSLGGLGEQVF.

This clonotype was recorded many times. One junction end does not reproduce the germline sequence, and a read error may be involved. The CDR3 DNA is TGTGCTAGCAGCTTAGGAATCGCCACTGAAGCTTTCTTT. This translates into CASSLGIATEAFF. The chain links TRBV7-7 to TRBJ1-1; D is undetermined. CDR1 SSHAT and CDR2 FNYEAQ come from the germline V gene (reference sequence). This CDR3 region has 13 residues.

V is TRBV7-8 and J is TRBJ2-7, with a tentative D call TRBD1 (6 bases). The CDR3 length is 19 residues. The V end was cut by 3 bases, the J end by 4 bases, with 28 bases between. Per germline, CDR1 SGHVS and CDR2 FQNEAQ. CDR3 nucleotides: TGTGCCAGCAGCTTGAGGTGGGGCCAGGGGATAGGCAGCCGGTACGAGCAGTACTTC. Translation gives CASSLRWGQGIGSRYEQYF. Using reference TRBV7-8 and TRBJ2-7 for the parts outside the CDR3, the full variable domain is GAGVSQSPRYKVAKRGQDVALRCDPISGHVSLFWYQQALGQGPEFLTYFQNEAQLDKSGLPSDRFFAERPEGSVSTLKIQRTQQEDSAVYLCASSLRWGQGIGSRYEQYFGPGTRLTVT.

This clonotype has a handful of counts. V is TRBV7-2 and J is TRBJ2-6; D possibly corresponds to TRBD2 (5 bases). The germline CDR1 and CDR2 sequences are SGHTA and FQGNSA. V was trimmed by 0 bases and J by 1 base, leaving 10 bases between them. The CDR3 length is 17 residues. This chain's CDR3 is CASSLALTRSGANVLTF. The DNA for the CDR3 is TGTGCCAGCAGCTTAGCCCTTACTAGGTCTGGGGCCAACGTCCTGACTTTC.

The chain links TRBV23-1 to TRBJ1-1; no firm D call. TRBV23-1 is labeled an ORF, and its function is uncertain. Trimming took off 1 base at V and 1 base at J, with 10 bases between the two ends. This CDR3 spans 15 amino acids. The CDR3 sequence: CASSQFPDSNTEAFF. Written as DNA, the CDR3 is TGCGCCAGCAGTCAATTTCCCGACTCGAACACTGAAGCTTTCTTT.

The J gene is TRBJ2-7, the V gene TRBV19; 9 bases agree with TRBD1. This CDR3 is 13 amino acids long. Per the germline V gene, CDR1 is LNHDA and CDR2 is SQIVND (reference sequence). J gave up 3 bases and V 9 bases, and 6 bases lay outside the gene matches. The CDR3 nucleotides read TGTGCCAGAACCGGGACAGGGCACTACGAGCAGTACTTC. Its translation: CARTGTGHYEQYF.

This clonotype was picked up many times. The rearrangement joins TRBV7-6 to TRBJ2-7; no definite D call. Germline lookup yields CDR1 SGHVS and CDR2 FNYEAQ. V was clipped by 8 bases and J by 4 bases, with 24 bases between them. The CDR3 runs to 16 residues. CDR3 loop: CASGPPPEEAVYEQYF. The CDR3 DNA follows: TGTGCCAGCGGCCCGCCGCCCGAAGAGGCTGTTTACGAGCAGTACTTC.

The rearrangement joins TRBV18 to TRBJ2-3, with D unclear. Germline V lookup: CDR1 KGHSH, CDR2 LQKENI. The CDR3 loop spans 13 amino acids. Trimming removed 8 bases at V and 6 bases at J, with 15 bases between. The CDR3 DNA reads TGTGCCAGCACTACCCAACGTGTGGATACGCAGTATTTT. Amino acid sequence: CASTTQRVDTQYF.